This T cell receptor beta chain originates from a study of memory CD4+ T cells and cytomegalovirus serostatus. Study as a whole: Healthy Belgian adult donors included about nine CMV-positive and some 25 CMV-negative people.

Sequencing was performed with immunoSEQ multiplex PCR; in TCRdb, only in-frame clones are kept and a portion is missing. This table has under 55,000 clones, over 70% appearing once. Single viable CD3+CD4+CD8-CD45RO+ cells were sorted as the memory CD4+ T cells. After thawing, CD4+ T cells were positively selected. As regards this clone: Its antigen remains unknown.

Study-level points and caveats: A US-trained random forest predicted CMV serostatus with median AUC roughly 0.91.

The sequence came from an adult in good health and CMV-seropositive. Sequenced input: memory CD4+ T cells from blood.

The CDR3 DNA reads as TGTGCCAGCAGCCCTACTAATCGGCGGGGAGTCTATGAGCAGTTCTTC. It encodes CASSPTNRRGVYEQFF. This rearrangement joins TRBV11-2 to TRBJ2-1; D perhaps matches TRBD2 (6 bases). Germline V gene lookup returns CDR1 SGHAT and CDR2 FQNNGV. The V gene lost 5 bases and the J gene lost 8 bases, with 22 bases spanning the gap. There are 16 residues in the CDR3. The full variable domain, with the rest looked up from reference TRBV11-2 and TRBJ2-1, is EAGVAQSPRYKIIEKRQSVAFWCNPISGHATLYWYQQILGQGPKLLIQFQNNGVVDDSQLPKDRFSAERLKGVDSTLKIQPAKLEDSAVYLCASSPTNRRGVYEQFFGPGTRLTVL.